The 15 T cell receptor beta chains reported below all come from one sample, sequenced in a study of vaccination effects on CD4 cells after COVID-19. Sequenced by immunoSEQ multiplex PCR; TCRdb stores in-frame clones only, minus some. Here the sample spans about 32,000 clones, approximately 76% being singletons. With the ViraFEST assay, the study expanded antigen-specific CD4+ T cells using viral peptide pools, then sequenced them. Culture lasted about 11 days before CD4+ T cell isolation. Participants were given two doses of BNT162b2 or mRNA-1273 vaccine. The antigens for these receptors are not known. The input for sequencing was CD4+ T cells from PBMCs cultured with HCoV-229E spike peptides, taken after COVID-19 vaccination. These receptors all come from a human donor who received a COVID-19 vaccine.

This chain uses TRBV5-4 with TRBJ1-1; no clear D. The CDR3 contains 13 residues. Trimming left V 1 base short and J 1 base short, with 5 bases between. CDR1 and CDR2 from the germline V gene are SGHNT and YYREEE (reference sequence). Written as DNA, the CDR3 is TGTGCCAGCAGCTTGAACCAGAACACTGAAGCTTTCTTT. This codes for CASSLNQNTEAFF.

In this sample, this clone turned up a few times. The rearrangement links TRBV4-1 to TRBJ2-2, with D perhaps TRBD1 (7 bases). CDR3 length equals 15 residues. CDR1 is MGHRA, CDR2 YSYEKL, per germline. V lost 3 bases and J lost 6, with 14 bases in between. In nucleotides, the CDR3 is TGCGCCAGCAGCCATCAGGGGGGCGTTGCCGGGGAGCTGTTTTTT. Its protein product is CASSHQGGVAGELFF.

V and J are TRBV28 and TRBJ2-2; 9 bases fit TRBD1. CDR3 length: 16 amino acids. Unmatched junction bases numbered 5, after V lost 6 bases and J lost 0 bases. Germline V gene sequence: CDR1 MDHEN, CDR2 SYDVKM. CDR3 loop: CASRITGGANTGELFF. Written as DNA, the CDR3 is TGTGCCAGCAGAATTACAGGGGGCGCGAACACCGGGGAGCTGTTTTTT.

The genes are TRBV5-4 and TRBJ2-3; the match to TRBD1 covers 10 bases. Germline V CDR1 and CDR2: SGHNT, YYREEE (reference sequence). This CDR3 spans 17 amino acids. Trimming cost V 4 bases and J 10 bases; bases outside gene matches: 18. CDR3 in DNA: TGTGCCAGCAGCGGCACTGCGAGACAGGGGGCCCTCGATGCGCAGTATTTT. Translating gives CASSGTARQGALDAQYF.

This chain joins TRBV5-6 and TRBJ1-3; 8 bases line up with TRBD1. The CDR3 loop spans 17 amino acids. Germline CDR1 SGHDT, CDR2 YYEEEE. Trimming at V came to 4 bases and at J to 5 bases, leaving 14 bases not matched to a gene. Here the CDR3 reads CASSLGQEGVRRNTIYF. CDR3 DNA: TGTGCCAGCAGCCTGGGACAGGAAGGGGTTAGAAGAAACACCATATATTTT.

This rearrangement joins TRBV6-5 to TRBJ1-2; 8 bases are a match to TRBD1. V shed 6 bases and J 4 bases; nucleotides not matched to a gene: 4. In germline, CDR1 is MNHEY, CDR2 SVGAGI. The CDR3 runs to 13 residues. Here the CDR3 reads CASRIGQGYGYTF. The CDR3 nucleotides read TGTGCCAGCAGGATCGGACAGGGCTATGGCTACACCTTC.

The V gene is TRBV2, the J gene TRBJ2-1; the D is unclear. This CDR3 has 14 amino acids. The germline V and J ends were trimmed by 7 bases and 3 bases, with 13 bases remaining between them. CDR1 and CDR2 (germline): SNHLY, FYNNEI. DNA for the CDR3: TGTGCCAGCACTATCGGCAGTTACTACAATGAGCAGTTCTTC. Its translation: CASTIGSYYNEQFF.

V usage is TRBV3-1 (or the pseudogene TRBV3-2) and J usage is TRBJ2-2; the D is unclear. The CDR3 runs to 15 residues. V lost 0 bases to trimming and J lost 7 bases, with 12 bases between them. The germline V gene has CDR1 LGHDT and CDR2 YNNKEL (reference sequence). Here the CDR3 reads CASSQDPSVGGELFF. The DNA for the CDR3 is TGTGCCAGCAGCCAAGATCCCTCGGTGGGCGGGGAGCTGTTTTTT.

The CDR3 DNA reads as TGTGCCAGCAGCCTTGCAGACGGGACCTATGGTAATGGCTACACCTTC. This encodes CASSLADGTYGNGYTF. The V and J genes are TRBV9 and TRBJ1-2, with D tentatively TRBD1 (5 bases). Between the trimmed V and J ends, which lost 4 bases and 6 bases, there was a span of 22 bases. Per germline, CDR1 SGDLS and CDR2 YYNGEE. There are 16 residues in the CDR3.

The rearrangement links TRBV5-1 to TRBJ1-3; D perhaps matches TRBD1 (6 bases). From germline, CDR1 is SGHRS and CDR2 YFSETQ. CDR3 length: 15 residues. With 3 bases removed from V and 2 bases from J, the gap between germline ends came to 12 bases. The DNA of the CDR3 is TGCGCCAGCAGCTCGGAACAGGGCCCTGGAAACACCATATATTTT. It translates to CASSSEQGPGNTIYF.

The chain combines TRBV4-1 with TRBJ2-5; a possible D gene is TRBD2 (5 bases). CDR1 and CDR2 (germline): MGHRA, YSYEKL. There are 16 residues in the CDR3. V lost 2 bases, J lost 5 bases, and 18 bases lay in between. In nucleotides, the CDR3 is TGCGCCAGCAGCCAACTTCCGGCTAGCATTGGGGAGACCCAGTACTTC. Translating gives CASSQLPASIGETQYF.

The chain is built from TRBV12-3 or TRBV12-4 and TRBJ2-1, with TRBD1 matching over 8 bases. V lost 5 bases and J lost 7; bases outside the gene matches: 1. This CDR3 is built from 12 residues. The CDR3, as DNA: TGTGCCAGCAGTCGACAGGGGAATGAGCAGTTCTTC. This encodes CASSRQGNEQFF.

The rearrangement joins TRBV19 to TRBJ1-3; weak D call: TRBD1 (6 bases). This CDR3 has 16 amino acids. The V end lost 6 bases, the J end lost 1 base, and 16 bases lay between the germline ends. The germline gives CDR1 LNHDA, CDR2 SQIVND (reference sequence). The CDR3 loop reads CASRRSDTGSGNTIYF. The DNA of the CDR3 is TGTGCCAGTAGGCGATCCGACACAGGGTCTGGAAACACCATATATTTT.

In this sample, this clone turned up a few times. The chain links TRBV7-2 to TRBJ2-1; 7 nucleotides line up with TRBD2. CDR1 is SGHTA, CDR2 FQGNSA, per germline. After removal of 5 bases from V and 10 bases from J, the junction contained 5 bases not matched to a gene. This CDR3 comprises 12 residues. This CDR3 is CASSRTRREQFF. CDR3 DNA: TGTGCCAGCAGCAGGACTAGGCGCGAGCAGTTCTTC.

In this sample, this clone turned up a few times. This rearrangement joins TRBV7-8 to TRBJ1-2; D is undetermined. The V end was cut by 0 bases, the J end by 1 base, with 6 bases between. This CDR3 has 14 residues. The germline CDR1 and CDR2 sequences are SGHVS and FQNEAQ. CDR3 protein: CASSLAGNNYGYTF. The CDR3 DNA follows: TGTGCCAGCAGCTTAGCCGGCAATAACTATGGCTACACCTTC.